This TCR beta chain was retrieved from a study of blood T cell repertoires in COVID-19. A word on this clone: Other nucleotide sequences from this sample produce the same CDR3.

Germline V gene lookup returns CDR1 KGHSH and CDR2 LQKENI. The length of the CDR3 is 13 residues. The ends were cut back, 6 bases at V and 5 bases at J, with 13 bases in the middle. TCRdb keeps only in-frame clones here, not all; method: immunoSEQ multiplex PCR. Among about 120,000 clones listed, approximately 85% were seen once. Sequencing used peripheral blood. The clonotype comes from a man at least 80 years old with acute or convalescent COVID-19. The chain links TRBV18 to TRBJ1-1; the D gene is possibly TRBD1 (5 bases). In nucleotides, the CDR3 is TGTGCCAGCTCCCCGAAGGAGGGGACTGAAGCTTTCTTT. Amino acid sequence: CASSPKEGTEAFF.